The clone carrying this T cell receptor beta chain was seen only a few times. The antigen is not known. This entry is derived from a study of beta chain features in type 1 diabetes. Looked up from germline, CDR1 is MDHEN and CDR2 is SYDVKM. V was trimmed by 5 bases and J by 5 bases, leaving 13 bases between them. The CDR3 totals 14 residues. Study-level points and caveats: Researchers report that Type 1 diabetes patients had moderately but significantly shorter TCRB CDR3s across all four CD4+ subsets.

The isolated RNA, all of it, was reverse transcribed, so expressed TCRB transcripts were what got sequenced. TCRdb's copy holds only in-frame clones and misses some; the assay was immunoSEQ multiplex PCR. Among some 270,000 clones listed, about a tenth were seen once. This clonotype was obtained from a man younger than 45 with type 1 diabetes. Material for sequencing was naive CD4+ T cells from blood. This chain connects TRBV28 to TRBJ1-5, with D unclear. The CDR3: CASSVPGSYQPQHF. Written as DNA, the CDR3 is TGTGCCAGCAGTGTCCCGGGTTCTTATCAGCCCCAGCATTTT.